Below are 13 T cell receptor beta chains sequenced from a single sample in a study of T-cell reconstitution after alpha-beta-depleted transplantation in children. Preparation of the TCRbeta library involved a method that used unique molecular identifiers. MiXCR was run by TCRdb on the PCR reads, yielding one entry per CDR3 protein. Of fewer than 750,000 distinct CDR3 sequences in the sample, more than 20% are singletons; the top ten hold 36%. Sample: PBMCs, taken before TCRalphabeta/CD19-depleted stem cell transplant. The receptors originated from a boy in the first two years of life with Wiskott-Aldrich syndrome, due to receive a stem cell transplant.

This clonotype was seen only a few times. V is TRBV2 and J is TRBJ1-1; the D gene is possibly TRBD1 (6 bases). V was shortened by 2 bases and J by 1 base, with 11 bases between the two germline ends. CDR3 size: 15 residues. Germline assignment: CDR1 SNHLY and CDR2 FYNNEI. The CDR3 nucleotides read TGTGCCAGCAGTGAATATGGGACACAGAACACTGAAGCTTTCTTT. Its translation: CASSEYGTQNTEAFF.

This clonotype has just a few counts. V is TRBV14 and J is TRBJ2-3, with 7 nucleotides matching TRBD1. With 0 bases clipped from V and 0 bases from J, the junction kept 6 bases outside the gene matches. Germline V gene data show CDR1 as SGHDN and CDR2 as FVKESK. CDR3 length: 17 residues. Here the CDR3 reads CASSQEYPGQSTDTQYF. In DNA form, the CDR3 reads TGTGCCAGCAGCCAAGAGTACCCGGGACAGAGCACAGATACGCAGTATTTT.

Only a few counts were recorded for this clonotype. The rearrangement links TRBV7-8 to TRBJ1-4; TRBD1 matches at 7 bases. This CDR3 spans 18 amino acids. Germline loops: CDR1 SGHVS, CDR2 FQNEAQ. With 1 base clipped from V and 5 bases from J, the junction kept 13 bases outside the gene matches. The CDR3 nucleotides are TGTGCCAGCAGCTTAGGAGGGACAGCTGGCGGAAGAAATGAAAAACTGTTTTTT. It specifies CASSLGGTAGGRNEKLFF.

The genes are TRBV7-9 and TRBJ1-5; 10 positions agree with TRBD1. The germline V gene encodes CDR1 SEHNR and CDR2 FQNEAQ (reference sequence). V dropped 4 bases and J dropped 0; count of bases not matched to a gene: 6. This CDR3 has 17 residues. DNA of the CDR3: TGTGCCAGCAGCTCCGGACAGGGGGTCTATAGCAATCAGCCCCAGCATTTT. Translated: CASSSGQGVYSNQPQHF.

V is TRBV20-1 and J is TRBJ2-7; D possibly corresponds to TRBD2 (5 bases). CDR3 length: 16 residues. Germline loops: CDR1 DFQATT, CDR2 SNEGSKA (reference sequence). DNA of the CDR3: TGCAGCACCCGGTTGTTTCTTAGCGAGATAACGGGCGAGCAGTACTTC. Its translation is CSTRLFLSEITGEQYF.

This chain joins TRBV4-1 and TRBJ1-5; 7 bases agree with TRBD1. With 1 base clipped from V and 3 bases from J, the junction kept 3 bases outside the gene matches. Per the germline V gene, CDR1 is MGHRA and CDR2 is YSYEKL. There are 15 residues in the CDR3. The CDR3 sequence: CASSQGGTVNQPQHF. The CDR3 DNA sequence: TGCGCCAGCAGCCAAGGGGGGACAGTCAATCAGCCCCAGCATTTT.

The genes are TRBV12-3 or TRBV12-4 and TRBJ1-1, with D tentatively TRBD1 (6 bases). The CDR3 covers 14 residues. V shed 3 bases and J shed 4 bases, with 12 bases lying between them. This CDR3 reads CASSFRGGGTEAFF. The CDR3 nucleotides are TGTGCCAGCAGTTTCAGGGGAGGAGGCACTGAAGCTTTCTTT.

CDR3 coding DNA: TGCAGCGTTGACGGGAGGGGGGCAGATACGCAGTATTTT. This encodes CSVDGRGADTQYF. V gene TRBV29-1 combines with J gene TRBJ2-3; 8 bases agree with TRBD2. V lost 3 bases to trimming and J lost 4 bases; unmatched junction nucleotides: 3. CDR1 and CDR2 (germline): SQVTM, ANQGSEA. This CDR3 spans 13 amino acids.

The sample holds a few counts of this clonotype. The rearrangement links TRBV5-1 to TRBJ2-1; D possibly corresponds to TRBD2 (5 bases). This CDR3 is 12 amino acids long. Germline V gives CDR1 SGHRS, CDR2 YFSETQ. With 3 bases removed from V and 7 bases from J, the gap between germline ends came to 8 bases. This CDR3 reads CASSWERNEQFF. As DNA, the CDR3 is TGCGCCAGCAGCTGGGAGCGGAATGAGCAGTTCTTC.

V usage is TRBV5-1 and J usage is TRBJ2-7; 7 bases agree with TRBD1. This CDR3 is 18 amino acids long. Germline V gives CDR1 SGHRS, CDR2 YFSETQ. V lost 0 bases and J lost 3; bases outside the gene matches: 15. The CDR3 spells CASSLAPQGLGIDYEQYF. Written as DNA, the CDR3 is TGCGCCAGCAGCTTGGCACCACAGGGGCTAGGTATCGACTACGAGCAGTACTTC. Drawing the rest from reference TRBV5-1 and TRBJ2-7, the complete variable domain is KAGVTQTPRYLIKTRGQQVTLSCSPISGHRSVSWYQQTPGQGLQFLFEYFSETQRNKGNFPGRFSGRQFSNSRSEMNVSTLELGDSALYLCASSLAPQGLGIDYEQYFGPGTRLTVT.

This clonotype was seen a few times. The chain recombines TRBV12-3 or TRBV12-4 with TRBJ2-1, with D possibly TRBD1 on 5 matching bases. Trimming left V 10 bases short and J 6 bases short, with 16 bases between. CDR3 length: 13 amino acids. The CDR3 DNA reads TGTGCCACCAGACAGCACTTCACCAATGAGCAGTTCTTC. As protein: CATRQHFTNEQFF.

The chain combines TRBV20-1 with TRBJ1-1; D remains ambiguous. Germline V CDR1 and CDR2: DFQATT, SNEGSKA (reference sequence). Trimming left V 0 bases short and J 0 bases short, with 8 bases between. The CDR3 spans 14 residues. The CDR3, as DNA: TGCAGTGCTAGAGAAGCCAGACTGAACACTGAAGCTTTCTTT. It yields the protein CSAREARLNTEAFF.

This chain links TRBV7-3 with TRBJ2-7; no definite D call. The CDR3 is made up of 13 amino acids. V gave up 1 base and J gave up 5 bases, with 9 bases separating them. Germline values: CDR1 SGHTA, CDR2 FQGTGA. In DNA form, the CDR3 reads TGTGCCAGCAGCTTAATTCCCGGGCACGAGCAGTACTTC. This translates into CASSLIPGHEQYF.